The entry below describes one T cell receptor (beta chain). V was cut by 5 bases and J by 0 bases, with 14 bases left in between. The CDR3 extends over 15 amino acids. The V gene's germline CDR1 is SGHTA and CDR2 FQGNSA. All patients carried locally advanced or metastatic urothelial carcinoma. Synthetic TCR analog templates were added to each PCR reaction. Some clones are missing from TCRdb's copy, which holds only in-frame ones; the method was immunoSEQ multiplex PCR. The repertoire includes tens of thousands of clones, around 84% of them detected once, and 4.7% sits in the top ten. This sample is part of a study of PD-L1 blockade in urothelial cancer. Across the study: About 85% of the roughly 30 patients comprised males who had bladder-origin urothelial cancer.

The rearrangement joins TRBV7-2 to TRBJ2-7; a weak D match, TRBD2 (5 bases). This TCR was recovered from a man in his 70s with urothelial cancer. The specimen comprised PBMCs, sampled around atezolizumab (anti-PD-L1) treatment. The CDR3 region is CASSLTSGPSYEQYF. DNA for the CDR3: TGTGCCAGCAGCCTAACGAGCGGACCCTCCTACGAGCAGTACTTC.